The 19 T cell receptor beta chains below come from one sample, sequenced in a study of Ad26.COV2.S vaccination and SARS-CoV-2 variants. The treatment is: around 19 received Ad26.COV2.S at low or high dose, single or two shots; roughly five received placebo; per-sample allocation not given. Specimens were obtained on day 63 following the first vaccine or placebo injection. Libraries were prepared by immunoSEQ multiplex PCR; TCRdb keeps only in-frame clonotypes and omits some of them. The table records about 480,000 clones, roughly 85% of them present only once. The source material was peripheral blood, sampled in a trial of Ad26.COV2.S vaccine versus placebo. Source of these receptors: a person between 18 and 60 years old who received the Ad26.COV2.S COVID-19 vaccine or a placebo.

The chain uses TRBV5-4 and TRBJ2-6; TRBD1 agrees at 7 bases. The CDR3 is 15 amino acids. Germline CDR1 and CDR2: SGHNT and YYREEE (reference sequence). V was pared by 4 bases and J by 3 bases, with 4 bases of the junction left unmatched. The CDR3, as DNA: TGTGCCAGCAGCCCGGACAGGCTTGGGGCCAACGTCCTGACTTTC. This gives the protein CASSPDRLGANVLTF.

The V call is TRBV2, the J call TRBJ2-1; D is possibly TRBD2 (6 bases). The germline V gene has CDR1 SNHLY and CDR2 FYNNEI. The CDR3 length is 14 residues. The V end was cut by 5 bases, the J end by 9 bases, with 17 bases between. CDR3 bases: TGTGCCAGCAGTACATCATCGGGGAGGCGTGAGCAGTTCTTC. Amino acid sequence: CASSTSSGRREQFF.

V gene TRBV19 combines with J gene TRBJ1-6; D perhaps matches TRBD1 (5 bases). CDR3 length equals 14 residues. Germline V CDR1 and CDR2: LNHDA, SQIVND (reference sequence). Trimming took off 3 bases at V and 9 bases at J, with 12 bases between the two ends. The DNA of the CDR3 is TGTGCCAGTAGTATGAATGGGGGTTTTTCACCCCTCCACTTT. Translating it yields CASSMNGGFSPLHF.

V usage is TRBV27 and J usage is TRBJ1-1; 8 bases are shared with TRBD1. Germline assignment: CDR1 MNHEY and CDR2 SMNVEV (reference sequence). Trimming cost V 2 bases and J 8 bases; bases outside gene matches: 7. There are 14 residues in the CDR3. CDR3 residues: CASSLDRGRGEAFF. For the CDR3, the DNA is TGTGCCAGCAGTTTAGACAGGGGTCGCGGGGAAGCTTTCTTT.

This chain uses TRBV5-8 with TRBJ2-7, with D perhaps given as TRBD1 or TRBD2 (6 bases each). In germline, CDR1 is SGHTS, CDR2 YDEGEE. The germline V and J ends were trimmed by 6 bases and 5 bases, with 21 bases remaining between them. CDR3 length equals 15 residues. The CDR3 nucleotides are TGTGCCAGCACCCCGGGCGGGACAAGGCTCAACGAGCAGTACTTC. This sequence encodes CASTPGGTRLNEQYF.

The chain employs TRBV19 and TRBJ2-6; a possible D gene is TRBD1 (5 bases). Per the germline V gene, CDR1 is LNHDA and CDR2 is SQIVND (reference sequence). The CDR3 extends over 14 amino acids. V was clipped by 5 bases and J by 2 bases, with 7 bases between them. The CDR3 region has the DNA TGTGCCAGTAGTCTGACAGCTGGGGCCAACGTCCTGACTTTC. Encoded protein: CASSLTAGANVLTF.

The V and J genes are TRBV28 and TRBJ1-2; a weak D match, TRBD1 (6 bases). Looked up from germline, CDR1 is MDHEN and CDR2 is SYDVKM. CDR3 length equals 12 residues. Trimming took off 3 bases at V and 14 bases at J, with 16 bases between the two ends. CDR3 amino acids: CASSFPGGGTTF. For the CDR3, the DNA is TGTGCCAGCAGTTTCCCCGGGGGGGGCACAACCTTC.

J is TRBJ1-4 and V is TRBV19, with D possibly matching TRBD1 (5 bases). V dropped 8 bases and J dropped 5 bases, with 21 bases sitting between them. The CDR3 loop spans 16 amino acids. The germline V gene encodes CDR1 LNHDA and CDR2 SQIVND (reference sequence). The CDR3 nucleotides read TGTGCCAGTTCGAGGAGGGGTGGGCCCGTCAATGAAAAACTGTTTTTT. As protein: CASSRRGGPVNEKLFF.

The V call is TRBV6-5, the J call TRBJ1-2; maybe TRBD1 (5 bases). CDR3 size: 14 residues. Per the germline V gene, CDR1 is MNHEY and CDR2 is SVGAGI. Trimming pared 6 bases from V and 8 bases from J, leaving 19 bases between. CDR3: CASRGHHRQEGYTF. For the CDR3, the DNA is TGTGCCAGCAGGGGGCACCACAGGCAAGAGGGCTACACCTTC.

The V and J genes are TRBV29-1 and TRBJ2-7; D unresolved. The CDR3 runs 11 residues. Germline loops: CDR1 SQVTM, CDR2 ANQGSEA. Trimming removed 6 bases at V and 4 bases at J, with 10 bases between. CDR3 protein: CSVVAKYEQYF. CDR3 DNA sequence: TGCAGCGTCGTAGCAAAGTACGAGCAGTACTTC.

The rearrangement joins TRBV19 to TRBJ1-1; D unresolved. Germline V gene sequence: CDR1 LNHDA, CDR2 SQIVND (reference sequence). This CDR3 spans 13 amino acids. Trimming removed 3 bases at V and 3 bases at J, with 8 bases between. Here the CDR3 reads CASSIRRDTEAFF. The CDR3 DNA is TGTGCCAGTAGTATCAGAAGGGACACTGAAGCTTTCTTT. The whole variable domain, filled in from reference TRBV19 and TRBJ1-1, reads DGGITQSPKYLFRKEGQNVTLSCEQNLNHDAMYWYRQDPGQGLRLIYYSQIVNDFQKGDIAEGYSVSREKKESFPLTVTSAQKNPTAFYLCASSIRRDTEAFFGQGTRLTVV.

The chain carries TRBV5-1 and TRBJ2-7; 12 positions match TRBD1. The CDR3 runs to 17 residues. Germline CDR1 SGHRS, CDR2 YFSETQ. The ends lost 5 bases at V and 2 bases at J; junction bases unmatched: 11. The CDR3 loop reads CASRQTPGQGATYEQYF. CDR3 DNA: TGCGCCAGCAGACAAACTCCGGGACAGGGGGCAACCTACGAGCAGTACTTC.

CDR3 amino acids: CASSYDSYEQYF. In nucleotides, the CDR3 is TGTGCCAGCAGTTATGACTCCTACGAGCAGTACTTC. The V and J genes are TRBV2 and TRBJ2-7, with D unclear. CDR1 is SNHLY and CDR2 is FYNNEI in the germline V gene. The CDR3 consists of 12 residues. V shed 5 bases and J shed 0 bases, with 5 bases lying between them.

J is TRBJ2-5 and V is TRBV7-9; D perhaps matches TRBD1 (5 bases). This CDR3 region has 15 residues. The germline V and J ends were trimmed by 5 bases and 1 base, with 14 bases remaining between them. CDR1 is SEHNR and CDR2 is FQNEAQ in the germline V gene (reference sequence). In DNA form, the CDR3 reads TGTGCCAGCAGCCCCGGGCTCAGGGCCCAAGAGACCCAGTACTTC. Protein sequence: CASSPGLRAQETQYF.

The chain links TRBV28 to TRBJ2-5, with 7 bases matching TRBD1. The V gene end was trimmed by 5 bases and the J gene end by 2 bases; junction bases not matched to a gene: 8. This CDR3 is built from 15 residues. Germline lookup yields CDR1 MDHEN and CDR2 SYDVKM. As DNA, the CDR3 is TGTGCCAGCAGTCCCATACAGGGGCGGCAAGAGACCCAGTACTTC. Translated: CASSPIQGRQETQYF.

This clone was found once. The genes are TRBV27 and TRBJ2-1, with D possibly being TRBD1 (5 bases). CDR3 length: 15 amino acids. V was shortened by 6 bases and J by 1 base, with 13 bases between the two germline ends. Per germline, CDR1 MNHEY and CDR2 SMNVEV (reference sequence). For the CDR3, the DNA is TGTGCCAGCAGCCCGAGAAGGGGTTCCTACAATGAGCAGTTCTTC. This translates into CASSPRRGSYNEQFF.

The chain carries TRBV6-6 and TRBJ1-6; D not certain. Germline V lookup: CDR1 MNHNY, CDR2 SVGAGI (reference sequence). The V end was cut by 10 bases, the J end by 10 bases, with 20 bases between. CDR3 length equals 14 residues. The CDR3 protein is CATAREERASPLHF. The CDR3 region has the DNA TGTGCCACAGCCCGGGAGGAAAGGGCCTCACCCCTCCACTTT.

The chain employs TRBV7-2 and TRBJ2-7, with TRBD2 matching 7 bases. The germline V gene has CDR1 SGHTA and CDR2 FQGNSA. This CDR3 region has 15 residues. Losses at the gene ends were 1 base for V and 3 bases for J; bases not matched to a gene: 6. The CDR3, as DNA: TGTGCCAGCAGCTTAGGTGCGGGAGTCCACTACGAGCAGTACTTC. The encoded protein is CASSLGAGVHYEQYF.

DNA for the CDR3: TGTGCCAGCAGCCATGAACCAGGGGGAAAAAGCTATGGCTACACCTTC. Amino acid sequence: CASSHEPGGKSYGYTF. This chain uses TRBV4-2 with TRBJ1-2; TRBD1 matches at 7 bases. The J segment lost 4 bases and the V segment lost 3 bases, leaving 11 bases of the junction unmatched. This CDR3 has 16 residues. Germline assignment: CDR1 LGHNA and CDR2 YNFKEQ.